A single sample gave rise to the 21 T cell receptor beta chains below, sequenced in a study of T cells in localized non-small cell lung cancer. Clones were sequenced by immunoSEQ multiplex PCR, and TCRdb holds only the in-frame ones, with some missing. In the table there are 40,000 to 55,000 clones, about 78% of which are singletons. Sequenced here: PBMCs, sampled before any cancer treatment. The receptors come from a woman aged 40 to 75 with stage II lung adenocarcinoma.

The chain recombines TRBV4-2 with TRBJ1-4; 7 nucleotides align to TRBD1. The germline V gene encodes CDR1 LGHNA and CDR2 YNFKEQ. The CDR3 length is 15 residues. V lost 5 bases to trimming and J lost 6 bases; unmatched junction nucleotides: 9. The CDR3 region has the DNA TGTGCCAGCAGCGGACGACAGGGATCCGATGAAAAACTGTTTTTT. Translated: CASSGRQGSDEKLFF.

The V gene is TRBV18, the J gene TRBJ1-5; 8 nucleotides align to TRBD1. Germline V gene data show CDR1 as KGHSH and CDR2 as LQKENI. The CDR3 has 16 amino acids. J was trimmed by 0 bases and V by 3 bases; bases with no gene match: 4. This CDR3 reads CASSPPGTGSNQPQHF. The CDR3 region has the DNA TGTGCCAGCTCACCTCCTGGGACAGGTAGCAATCAGCCCCAGCATTTT.

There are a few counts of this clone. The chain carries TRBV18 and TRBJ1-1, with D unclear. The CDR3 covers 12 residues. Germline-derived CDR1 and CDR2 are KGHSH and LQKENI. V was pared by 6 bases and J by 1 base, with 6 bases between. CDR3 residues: CASSSKNTEAFF. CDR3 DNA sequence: TGTGCCAGCTCGTCGAAGAACACTGAAGCTTTCTTT.

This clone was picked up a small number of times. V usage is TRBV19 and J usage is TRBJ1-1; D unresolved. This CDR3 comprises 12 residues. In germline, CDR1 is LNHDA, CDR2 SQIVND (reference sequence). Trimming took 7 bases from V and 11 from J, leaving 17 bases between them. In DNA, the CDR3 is TGTGCCAGTATAATCCCCGGGTTCCGGGCTTTCTTT. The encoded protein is CASIIPGFRAFF.

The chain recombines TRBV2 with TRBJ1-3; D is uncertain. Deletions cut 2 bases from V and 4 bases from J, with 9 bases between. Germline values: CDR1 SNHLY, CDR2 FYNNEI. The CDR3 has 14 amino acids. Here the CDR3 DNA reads TGTGCCAGCAGTGAATATCGCGGGGGAAACACCATATATTTT. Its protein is CASSEYRGGNTIYF.

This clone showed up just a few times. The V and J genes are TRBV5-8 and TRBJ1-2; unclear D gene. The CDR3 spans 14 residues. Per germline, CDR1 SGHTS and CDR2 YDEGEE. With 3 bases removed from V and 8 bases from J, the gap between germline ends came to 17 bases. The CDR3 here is CASSSPGRAWGYTF. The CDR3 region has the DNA TGTGCCAGCAGCTCCCCGGGGAGGGCGTGGGGCTACACCTTC.

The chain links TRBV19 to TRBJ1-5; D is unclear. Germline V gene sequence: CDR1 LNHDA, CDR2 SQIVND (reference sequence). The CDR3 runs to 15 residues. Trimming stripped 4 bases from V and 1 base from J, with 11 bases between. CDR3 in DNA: TGTGCCAGTAGTACCCAGAAGGAGAGCAATCAGCCCCAGCATTTT. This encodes CASSTQKESNQPQHF. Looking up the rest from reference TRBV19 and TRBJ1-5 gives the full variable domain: DGGITQSPKYLFRKEGQNVTLSCEQNLNHDAMYWYRQDPGQGLRLIYYSQIVNDFQKGDIAEGYSVSREKKESFPLTVTSAQKNPTAFYLCASSTQKESNQPQHFGDGTRLSIL.

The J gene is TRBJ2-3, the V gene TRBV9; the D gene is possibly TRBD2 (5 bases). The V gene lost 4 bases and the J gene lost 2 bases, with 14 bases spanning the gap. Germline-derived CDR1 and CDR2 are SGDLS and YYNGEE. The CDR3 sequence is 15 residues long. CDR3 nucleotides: TGTGCCAGCAGCCCTTCGAGGGCTGCCACAGATACGCAGTATTTT. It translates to CASSPSRAATDTQYF.

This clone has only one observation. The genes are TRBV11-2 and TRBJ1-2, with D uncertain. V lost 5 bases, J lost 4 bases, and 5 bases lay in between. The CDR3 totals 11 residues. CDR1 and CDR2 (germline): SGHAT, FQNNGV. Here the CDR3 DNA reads TGTGCCAGCAGCACCTTCTATGGCTACACCTTC. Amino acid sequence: CASSTFYGYTF.

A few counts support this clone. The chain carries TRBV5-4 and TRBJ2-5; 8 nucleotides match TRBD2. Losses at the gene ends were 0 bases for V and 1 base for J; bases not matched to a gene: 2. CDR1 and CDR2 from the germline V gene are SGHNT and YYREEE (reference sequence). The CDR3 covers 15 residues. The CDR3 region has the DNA TGTGCCAGCAGCTTGGGTACTAGCGGCCAAGAGACCCAGTACTTC. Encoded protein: CASSLGTSGQETQYF.

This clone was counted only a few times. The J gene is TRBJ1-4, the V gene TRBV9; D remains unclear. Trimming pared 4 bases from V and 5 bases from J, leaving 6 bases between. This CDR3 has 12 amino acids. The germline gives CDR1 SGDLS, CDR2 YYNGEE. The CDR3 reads CASSRGNEKLFF. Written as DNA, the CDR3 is TGTGCCAGCAGCCGTGGGAATGAAAAACTGTTTTTT. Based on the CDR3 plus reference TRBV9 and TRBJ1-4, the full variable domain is DSGVTQTPKHLITATGQRVTLRCSPRSGDLSVYWYQQSLDQGLQFLIQYYNGEERAKGNILERFSAQQFPDLHSELNLSSLELGDSALYFCASSRGNEKLFFGSGTQLSVL.

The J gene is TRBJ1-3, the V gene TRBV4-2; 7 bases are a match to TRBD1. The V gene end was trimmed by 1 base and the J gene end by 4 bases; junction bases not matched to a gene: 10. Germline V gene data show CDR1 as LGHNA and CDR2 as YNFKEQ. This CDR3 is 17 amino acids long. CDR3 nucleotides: TGTGCCAGCAGCCAAGTGGGAAGACAGGGAATAGGAAACACCATATATTTT. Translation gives CASSQVGRQGIGNTIYF.

CDR3 protein: CASSHSSGTGALNTEAFF. CDR3 coding DNA: TGTGCCAGCAGCCACTCTTCCGGGACAGGAGCCTTGAACACTGAAGCTTTCTTT. The genes are TRBV7-8 and TRBJ1-1; 8 bases line up with TRBD1. J lost 0 bases, V lost 5 bases, and 14 bases had no gene match. The CDR3 has 18 amino acids. Germline lookup yields CDR1 SGHVS and CDR2 FQNEAQ.

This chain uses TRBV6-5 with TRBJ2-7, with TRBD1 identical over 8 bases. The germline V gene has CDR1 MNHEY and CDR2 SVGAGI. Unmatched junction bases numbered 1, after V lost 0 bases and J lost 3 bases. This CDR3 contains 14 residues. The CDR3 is CASSYSGQDYEQYF. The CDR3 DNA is TGTGCCAGCAGTTACTCGGGACAGGACTACGAGCAGTACTTC.

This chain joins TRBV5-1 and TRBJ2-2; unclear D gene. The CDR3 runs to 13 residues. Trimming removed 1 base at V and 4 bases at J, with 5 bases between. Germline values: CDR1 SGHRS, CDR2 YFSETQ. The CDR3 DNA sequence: TGCGCCAGCAGCTTGTTAGGCACCGGGGAGCTGTTTTTT. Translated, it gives CASSLLGTGELFF.

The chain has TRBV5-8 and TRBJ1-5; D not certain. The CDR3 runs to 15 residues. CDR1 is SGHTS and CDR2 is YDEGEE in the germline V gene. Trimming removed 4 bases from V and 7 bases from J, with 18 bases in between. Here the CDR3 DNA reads TGTGCCAGCAGCCCAGGCTTCTCTAAGGTCCAGCCCCAGCATTTT. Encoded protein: CASSPGFSKVQPQHF. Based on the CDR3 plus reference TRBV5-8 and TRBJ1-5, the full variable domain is EAGVTQSPTHLIKTRGQQATLRCSPISGHTSVYWYQQALGLGLQFLLWYDEGEERNRGNFPPRFSGRQFPNYSSELNVNALELEDSALYLCASSPGFSKVQPQHFGDGTRLSIL.

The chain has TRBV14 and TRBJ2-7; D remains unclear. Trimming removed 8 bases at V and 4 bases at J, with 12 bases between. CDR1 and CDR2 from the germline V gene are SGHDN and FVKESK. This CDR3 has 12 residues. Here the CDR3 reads CASQHRGYEQYF. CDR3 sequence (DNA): TGTGCCAGCCAGCATCGTGGTTACGAGCAGTACTTC. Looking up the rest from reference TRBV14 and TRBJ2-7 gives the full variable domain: EAGVTQFPSHSVIEKGQTVTLRCDPISGHDNLYWYRRVMGKEIKFLLHFVKESKQDESGMPNNRFLAERTGGTYSTLKVQPAELEDSGVYFCASQHRGYEQYFGPGTRLTVT.

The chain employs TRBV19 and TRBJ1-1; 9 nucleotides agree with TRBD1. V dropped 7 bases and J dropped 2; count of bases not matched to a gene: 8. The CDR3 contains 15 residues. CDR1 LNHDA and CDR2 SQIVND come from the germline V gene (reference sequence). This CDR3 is CASTLQGAGNTEAFF. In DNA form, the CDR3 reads TGTGCCAGTACCCTACAGGGGGCTGGTAACACTGAAGCTTTCTTT.

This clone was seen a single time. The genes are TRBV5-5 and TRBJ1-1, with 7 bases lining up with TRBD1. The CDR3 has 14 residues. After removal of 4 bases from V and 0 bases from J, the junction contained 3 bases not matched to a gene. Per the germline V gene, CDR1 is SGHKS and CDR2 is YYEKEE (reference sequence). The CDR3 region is CASSGTGVNTEAFF. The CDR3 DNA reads TGTGCCAGCAGCGGTACAGGGGTGAACACTGAAGCTTTCTTT.

The DNA of the CDR3 is TGTGCCAGCAGTGCGAGTATCAATCAGCCCCAGCATTTT. Amino acid sequence: CASSASINQPQHF. The V and J genes are TRBV27 and TRBJ1-5, with D hard to call. This CDR3 has 13 residues. The ends were cut back, 5 bases at V and 3 bases at J, with 8 bases in the middle. Germline CDR1 is MNHEY and CDR2 is SMNVEV (reference sequence).

The DNA of the CDR3 is TGCGCCAGCAGACTAGCCAACCAAGAGACCCAGTACTTC. Protein sequence: CASRLANQETQYF. The gene calls are TRBV5-1 and TRBJ2-5; tentative D call: TRBD2 (6 bases). Germline assignment: CDR1 SGHRS and CDR2 YFSETQ. CDR3 length equals 13 residues. V lost 5 bases, J lost 0 bases, and 8 bases lay in between. Looking up the rest from reference TRBV5-1 and TRBJ2-5 gives the full variable domain: KAGVTQTPRYLIKTRGQQVTLSCSPISGHRSVSWYQQTPGQGLQFLFEYFSETQRNKGNFPGRFSGRQFSNSRSEMNVSTLELGDSALYLCASRLANQETQYFGPGTRLLVL.